Listed below are T cell receptor beta chains from one sample, sequenced in a study of glioma-infiltrating T cells. One entry per CDR3 protein results from TCRdb running MiXCR on the multiplex PCR reads. Among more than 350,000 distinct CDR3 sequences, roughly 41% were seen once, and the ten largest hold about 11%. The sequenced sample consisted of glioma tissue, nonneoplastic brain tissue, or PBMCs (not recorded which). These receptors were collected from a human donor with low-grade glioma or glioblastoma, undergoing nonglioma brain surgery, or in good health (not recorded which). Each CDR3 is given with its conserved first and last residue. Rows give clone size only sometimes, using once, few, many, or a class for an expanded clone.

cdr3_aa,clone_size,j_call,v_call
CASSPPYIYEQYF,NA,TRBJ2-7,TRBV6-2/TRBV6-3
CASSWGLAKSSYNEQFF,few,TRBJ2-1,TRBV7-8
CSARDGRGTDTQYF,NA,TRBJ2-3,TRBV20-1
CASNTVPYQPQHF,few,TRBJ1-5,TRBV19
CASSPDRGGETQYF,NA,TRBJ2-5,TRBV19
CATSDPGQRDQPQHF,few,TRBJ1-5,TRBV24-1
CASSPGQGGESGELFF,NA,TRBJ2-2,TRBV18
CSARSPGATSTDTQYF,few,TRBJ2-3,TRBV20-1
CASSSLRYATNYGYTF,NA,TRBJ1-2,TRBV28
CASSGDSDTQYF,few,TRBJ2-3,TRBV5-4
CASSFRFYEQYF,few,TRBJ2-7,TRBV28
CATSRVAVGYGYTF,few,TRBJ1-2,TRBV15
CASRNGAAEGYTF,NA,TRBJ1-2,TRBV5-4
CASSGGVEAFF,NA,TRBJ1-1,TRBV18
CASSFGVGEPYEQYF,once,TRBJ2-7,TRBV7-2
CASSYPGLAGRLAEQYF,few,TRBJ2-7,TRBV6-6
CASSPFRTSGRTGVNEQFF,NA,TRBJ2-1,TRBV2
CASSLGAGHQPQHF,few,TRBJ1-5,TRBV7-8
CASRRTGGPQNEQFF,few,TRBJ2-1,TRBV12-3/TRBV12-4
CSALEEGGTYEQYF,few,TRBJ2-7,TRBV20-1
CASSQEQREIYEQYF,NA,TRBJ2-7,TRBV4-2
CASSLLDSGSGQFF,NA,TRBJ2-1,TRBV11-2
CASSYSRRGGVGQMTSFTYEQYF,NA,TRBJ2-7,TRBV6-6
CASSPYTGTEQFF,few,TRBJ2-1,TRBV18
CASSILAGVSISGQFF,NA,TRBJ2-1,TRBV25-1
CATRGLTANYGYTF,NA,TRBJ1-2,TRBV10-2
CASSIRQGGNTEAFF,once,TRBJ1-1,TRBV19
CASSYVASGSSTDTQYF,once,TRBJ2-3,TRBV6-8
CASSAASGSGNEQFF,few,TRBJ2-1,TRBV2
CASSQWTPGELFF,NA,TRBJ2-2,TRBV4-1
CAGSQERDTSYHNLYGYTF,NA,TRBJ1-2,TRBV4-1
CASSPRTSGRVGTGELFF,NA,TRBJ2-2,TRBV7-9
CASSLTGAKNIQYF,many,TRBJ2-4,TRBV6-1
CATQDRGSSSYNEQFF,NA,TRBJ2-1,TRBV19
CASSLYVRGAHSTNEKLFF,few,TRBJ1-4,TRBV28
CASCPAGLLKKVFYEQYF,NA,TRBJ2-7,TRBV28
CASSYSRSGNTETFF,NA,TRBJ1-1,TRBV6-2/TRBV6-3
CATSDQDRVRDEKFF,NA,TRBJ2-1,TRBV24-1
CASSVGAVYEQYF,NA,TRBJ2-7,TRBV9
CASSSSSRGPRDQPQHF,few,TRBJ1-5,TRBV7-6
CSAQPRGSTDTQYF,few,TRBJ2-3,TRBV20-1
CASSLGKSQPQHF,NA,TRBJ1-5,TRBV7-2
CASSFTGEAYEQYF,NA,TRBJ2-7,TRBV7-9
CSASLAGRNTGELFF,many,TRBJ2-2,TRBV20-1
CATSVPGQGLHEQYF,many,TRBJ2-7,TRBV15
CASNKNSPTPPYNEQFF,NA,TRBJ2-1,TRBV6-2/TRBV6-3
CASSPGWEGREQFF,once,TRBJ2-1,TRBV7-2
CATSRDFPQTNQPQHF,few,TRBJ1-5,TRBV15
CSARGTSGAQETQYF,few,TRBJ2-5,TRBV20-1
CAIKGTEGSEQYF,NA,TRBJ2-7,TRBV10-3
CSASTMGFQPQHF,NA,TRBJ1-5,TRBV20-1
CSAREGGKNTEAFF,many,TRBJ1-1,TRBV20-1
CASSLEGWTSGSTGEQFF,NA,TRBJ2-1,TRBV11-2
CASSQSRLRQGLYNEQFF,NA,TRBJ2-1,TRBV14
CSAIAGVGADTQYF,many,TRBJ2-3,TRBV20-1
CASSLFSRGKFYGYTF,many,TRBJ1-2,TRBV27
CAISETGTITYEQFF,NA,TRBJ2-1,TRBV10-3
CASSRSGADQETQYF,NA,TRBJ2-5,TRBV27
CASSPGFRSPYEQYF,few,TRBJ2-7,TRBV27